Sequencing of this T cell receptor beta chain was carried out in a study of shared T cell receptors in the human thymus. Some clones are missing from TCRdb's copy, which holds only in-frame ones; the method was immunoSEQ multiplex PCR. Of 720,000 or so clones listed, around 85% were seen once; the top ten hold roughly 0.01%. The V gene's germline CDR1 is SGHRS and CDR2 YFSETQ. This CDR3 region has 16 residues. The trim removed 0 bases at V and 3 bases at J, leaving 5 bases unmatched. The same data also contributed to another study, on human thymus T cells. From that study: Finnish infants who were healthy and having corrective surgery for congenital heart defects made up the donors. Thymus was obtained from resections taken during corrective heart surgery. Repertoires from thymus and blood appeared to show biased V and J gene usage. In unrelated individuals, thymic repertoires overlapped highly, according to related research.

This chain joins TRBV5-1 and TRBJ2-2; 7 bases align to TRBD1. The TCR was taken from a girl less than two years old with a congenital heart defect. Source material: thymocytes. Here the CDR3 reads CASSLGRQGHTGELFF. The CDR3 region has the DNA TGCGCCAGCAGCTTGGGTCGACAGGGTCACACCGGGGAGCTGTTTTTT.